Each of the 16 T cell receptor beta chains below was sequenced from the same sample in a study of OX40 agonist ivuxolimab in advanced cancers. The assay was immunoSEQ multiplex PCR, and TCRdb's table has in-frame clones only and misses some. This sample carries around 70,000 clones, 80% to 95% of them seen once, and the ten largest clones take under 10%. The sequences come from CD4+ or CD8+ T cells sorted from blood, collected in a trial of the OX40 agonist ivuxolimab. Receptors were obtained from an adult with an advanced solid tumor such as melanoma, head and neck, liver or kidney cancer.

The J gene is TRBJ2-7, the V gene TRBV9; D uncertain. V gave up 0 bases and J gave up 4 bases, with 8 bases separating them. This CDR3 has 13 residues. From germline, CDR1 is SGDLS and CDR2 YYNGEE. CDR3 sequence (DNA): TGTGCCAGCAGCGTAGGAGGTCCGTACGAGCAGTACTTC. Its protein product is CASSVGGPYEQYF.

CDR3 residues: CASTRGASYEQYF. The DNA for the CDR3 is TGTGCCAGCACCAGAGGGGCCTCCTACGAGCAGTACTTC. V usage is TRBV5-6 and J usage is TRBJ2-7, with D tentatively TRBD1 or TRBD2 (5 bases each). The germline CDR1 and CDR2 sequences are SGHDT and YYEEEE. The CDR3 sequence is 13 residues long. The ends were cut back, 6 bases at V and 0 bases at J, with 10 bases in the middle.

In this sample, this clone turned up once. This chain links TRBV11-2 with TRBJ2-3, with 10 bases lining up with TRBD2. This CDR3 contains 17 residues. Germline values: CDR1 SGHAT, CDR2 FQNNGV. V gave up 1 base and J gave up 1 base; unmatched junction bases: 5. In nucleotides, the CDR3 is TGTGCCAGCAGCTTAGGGGTTCTAGCGGGGGGCACAGATACGCAGTATTTT. Translated, it gives CASSLGVLAGGTDTQYF.

This clone occurred once. DNA for the CDR3: TGTGCCACCAGCAGAGTTACAGGGGCTACCTACGAGCAGTACTTC. Translating it yields CATSRVTGATYEQYF. The chain links TRBV15 to TRBJ2-7; 7 bases are a match to TRBD1. CDR3 length equals 15 residues. The germline V gene encodes CDR1 LNHNV and CDR2 YYDKDF (reference sequence). Losses at the gene ends were 1 base for V and 2 bases for J; bases not matched to a gene: 5. Full variable domain (remainder filled in from reference TRBV15 and TRBJ2-7): DAMVIQNPRYQVTQFGKPVTLSCSQTLNHNVMYWYQQKSSQAPKLLFHYYDKDFNNEADTPDNFQSRRPNTSFCFLDIRSPGLGDTAMYLCATSRVTGATYEQYFGPGTRLTVT.

This chain connects TRBV19 to TRBJ2-3, with 10 bases identical to TRBD2. The J segment lost 0 bases and the V segment lost 5 bases, leaving 5 bases of the junction unmatched. The CDR3 runs 16 residues. Germline CDR1 reads LNHDA; CDR2 reads SQIVND (reference sequence). In DNA form, the CDR3 reads TGTGCCAGTAGTGAACTAGCGGGGCCTAGCACAGATACGCAGTATTTT. It specifies CASSELAGPSTDTQYF.

V is TRBV5-4 and J is TRBJ1-2, with D perhaps TRBD1 (5 bases). V was shortened by 0 bases and J by 1 base, with 13 bases between the two germline ends. This CDR3 is built from 16 residues. The germline V gene has CDR1 SGHNT and CDR2 YYREEE (reference sequence). In DNA, the CDR3 is TGTGCCAGCAGCTTGGCCCCGGGTGGACATAACTATGGCTACACCTTC. This translates into CASSLAPGGHNYGYTF.

The DNA of the CDR3 is TGTGCCAGCAGCTTTGAGGGTGATGAAAAACTGTTTTTT. Its protein product is CASSFEGDEKLFF. The gene calls are TRBV11-2 and TRBJ1-4; no definite D call. Germline V gene data show CDR1 as SGHAT and CDR2 as FQNNGV. With 3 bases removed from V and 6 bases from J, the gap between germline ends came to 8 bases. CDR3 size: 13 residues.

V usage is TRBV5-1 and J usage is TRBJ2-7; 8 bases are a match to TRBD1. The V gene's germline CDR1 is SGHRS and CDR2 YFSETQ. V gave up 4 bases and J gave up 6 bases; unmatched junction bases: 6. This CDR3 is 13 amino acids long. CDR3 protein: CASSSGQGSEQYF. The CDR3 DNA reads TGCGCCAGCAGCAGTGGACAGGGCTCCGAGCAGTACTTC.

This sequence joins TRBV4-3 and TRBJ1-1; D unresolved. The CDR3 is 16 residues long. The V gene's germline CDR1 is LGHNA and CDR2 YSLEER. With 0 bases removed from V and 11 bases from J, the gap between germline ends came to 22 bases. The CDR3 sequence: CASSQDILDWNGDAFF. CDR3 in DNA: TGCGCCAGCAGCCAAGATATACTTGACTGGAATGGCGATGCTTTCTTT.

This clone was detected a few times. The chain combines TRBV19 with TRBJ2-5, with TRBD2 matching over 13 bases. Germline V gene sequence: CDR1 LNHDA, CDR2 SQIVND (reference sequence). This CDR3 spans 14 amino acids. With V trimmed by 8 bases and J by 0 bases, 0 bases remained unmatched. CDR3 DNA sequence: TGTGCCAGTGGGACTAGCGGGGACCAAGAGACCCAGTACTTC. Amino acids: CASGTSGDQETQYF.

This clone has only one observation. The chain carries TRBV7-7 and TRBJ2-5; 12 bases are shared with TRBD2. Germline V lookup: CDR1 SSHAT, CDR2 FNYEAQ (reference sequence). The ends lost 4 bases at V and 2 bases at J; junction bases unmatched: 2. This CDR3 has 15 residues. CDR3 in amino acids: CASSWTSGTQETQYF. In DNA, the CDR3 is TGTGCCAGCAGCTGGACTAGCGGGACACAAGAGACCCAGTACTTC.

The chain combines TRBV4-1 with TRBJ1-2; D unclear. Germline CDR1 is MGHRA and CDR2 is YSYEKL. This CDR3 is 16 amino acids long. V was shortened by 1 base and J by 4 bases, with 16 bases between the two germline ends. As DNA, the CDR3 is TGCGCCAGCAGCCAAGTGGCCGGGGTTGAGGGCTATGGCTACACCTTC. This encodes CASSQVAGVEGYGYTF.

This chain joins TRBV7-9 and TRBJ2-3; a weak D match, TRBD2 (5 bases). Trimming removed 5 bases at V and 2 bases at J, with 20 bases between. The CDR3 is made up of 17 amino acids. Per the germline V gene, CDR1 is SEHNR and CDR2 is FQNEAQ (reference sequence). Written as DNA, the CDR3 is TGTGCCAGCAGCCCACCGGACTTGGAGACCTACACAGATACGCAGTATTTT. Its protein is CASSPPDLETYTDTQYF.

This sequence joins TRBV30 and TRBJ2-3, with 11 bases lining up with TRBD2. The germline V gene encodes CDR1 GTSNPN and CDR2 SVGIG (reference sequence). V shed 3 bases and J 6 bases; nucleotides not matched to a gene: 11. This CDR3 contains 16 residues. CDR3 nucleotides: TGTGCCTGGAGCCCGGGGATAGCGGGGGGGACCGATACGCAGTATTTT. It is translated as CAWSPGIAGGTDTQYF.

The rearrangement links TRBV10-1 to TRBJ2-1; a weak D match, TRBD2 (7 bases). Germline V gives CDR1 WNHNN, CDR2 SYGVQD (reference sequence). The length of the CDR3 is 16 residues. Between the trimmed V and J ends, which lost 2 bases and 7 bases, there was a span of 18 bases. The CDR3 DNA reads as TGCGCCAGCAGTGAGCGCGGTCGGGGGGCCGATAATGAGCAGTTCTTC. Its protein is CASSERGRGADNEQFF.

The chain joins TRBV7-9 to TRBJ2-7; D is ambiguous. Germline assignment: CDR1 SEHNR and CDR2 FQNEAQ (reference sequence). The V gene lost 5 bases and the J gene lost 2 bases, with 10 bases spanning the gap. The CDR3 totals 13 residues. CDR3 bases: TGTGCCAGCAGCCACGGGCATACCTACGAGCAGTACTTC. As protein: CASSHGHTYEQYF.